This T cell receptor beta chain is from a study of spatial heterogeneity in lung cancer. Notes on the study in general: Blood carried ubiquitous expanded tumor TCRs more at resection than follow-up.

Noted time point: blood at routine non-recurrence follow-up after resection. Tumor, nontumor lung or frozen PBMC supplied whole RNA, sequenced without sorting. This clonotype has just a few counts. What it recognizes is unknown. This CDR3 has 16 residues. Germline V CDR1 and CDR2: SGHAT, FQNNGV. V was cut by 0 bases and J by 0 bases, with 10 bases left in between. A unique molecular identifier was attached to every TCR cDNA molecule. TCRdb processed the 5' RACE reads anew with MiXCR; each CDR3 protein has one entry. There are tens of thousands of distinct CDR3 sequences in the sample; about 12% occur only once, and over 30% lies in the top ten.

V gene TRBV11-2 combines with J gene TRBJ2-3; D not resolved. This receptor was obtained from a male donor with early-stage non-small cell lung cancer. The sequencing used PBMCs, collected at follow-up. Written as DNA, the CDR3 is TGTGCCAGCAGCTTAGAACAGTTTGCTAGCACAGATACGCAGTATTTT. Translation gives CASSLEQFASTDTQYF.